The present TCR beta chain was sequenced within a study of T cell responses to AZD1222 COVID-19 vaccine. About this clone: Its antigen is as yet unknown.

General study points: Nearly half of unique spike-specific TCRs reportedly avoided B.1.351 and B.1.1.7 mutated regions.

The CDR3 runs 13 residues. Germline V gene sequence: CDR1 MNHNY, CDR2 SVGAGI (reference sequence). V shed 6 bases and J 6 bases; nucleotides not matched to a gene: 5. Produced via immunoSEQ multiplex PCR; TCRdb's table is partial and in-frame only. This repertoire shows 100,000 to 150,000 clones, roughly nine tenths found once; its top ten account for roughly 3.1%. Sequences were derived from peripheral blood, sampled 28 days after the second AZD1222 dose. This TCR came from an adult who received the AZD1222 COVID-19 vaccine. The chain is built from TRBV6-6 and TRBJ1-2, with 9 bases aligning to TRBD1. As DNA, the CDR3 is TGTGCCAGCAGCCCGGGACAGGGTAATGGCTACACCTTC. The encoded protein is CASSPGQGNGYTF.